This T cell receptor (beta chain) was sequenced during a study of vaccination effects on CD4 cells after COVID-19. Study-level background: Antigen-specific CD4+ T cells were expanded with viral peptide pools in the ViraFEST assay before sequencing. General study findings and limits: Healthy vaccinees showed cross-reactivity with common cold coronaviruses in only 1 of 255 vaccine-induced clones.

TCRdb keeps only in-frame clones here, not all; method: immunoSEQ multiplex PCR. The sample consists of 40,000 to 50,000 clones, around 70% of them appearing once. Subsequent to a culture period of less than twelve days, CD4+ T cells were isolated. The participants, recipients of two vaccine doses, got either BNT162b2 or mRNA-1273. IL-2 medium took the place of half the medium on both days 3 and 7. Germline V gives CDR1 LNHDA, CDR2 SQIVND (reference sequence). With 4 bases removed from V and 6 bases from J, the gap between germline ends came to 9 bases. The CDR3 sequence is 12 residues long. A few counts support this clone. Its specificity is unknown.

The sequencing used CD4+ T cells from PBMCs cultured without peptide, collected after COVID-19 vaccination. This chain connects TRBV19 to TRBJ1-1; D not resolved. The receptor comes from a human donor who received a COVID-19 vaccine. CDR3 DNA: TGTGCCAGTAGTACGGGAAAATCTGAAGCTTTCTTT. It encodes CASSTGKSEAFF. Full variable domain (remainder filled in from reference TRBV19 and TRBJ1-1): DGGITQSPKYLFRKEGQNVTLSCEQNLNHDAMYWYRQDPGQGLRLIYYSQIVNDFQKGDIAEGYSVSREKKESFPLTVTSAQKNPTAFYLCASSTGKSEAFFGQGTRLTVV.